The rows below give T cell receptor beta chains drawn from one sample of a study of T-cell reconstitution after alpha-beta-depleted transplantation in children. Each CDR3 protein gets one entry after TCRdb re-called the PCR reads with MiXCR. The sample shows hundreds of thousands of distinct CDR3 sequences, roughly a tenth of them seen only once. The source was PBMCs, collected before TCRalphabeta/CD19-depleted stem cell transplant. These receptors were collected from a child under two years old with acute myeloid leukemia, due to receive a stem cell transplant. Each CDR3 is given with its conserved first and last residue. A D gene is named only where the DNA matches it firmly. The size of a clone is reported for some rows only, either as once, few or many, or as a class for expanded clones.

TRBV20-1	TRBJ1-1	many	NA	CSAIRNYQRTEAFF	TGCAGTGCTATTCGTAACTATCAGCGGACTGAAGCTTTCTTT
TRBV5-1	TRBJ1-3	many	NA	CASSGGPLASGNTIYF	TGCGCCAGCAGCGGGGGACCGCTAGCGTCAGGAAACACCATATATTTT
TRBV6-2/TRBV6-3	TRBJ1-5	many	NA	CASSRAGEYSNQPQHF	TGTGCCAGCAGCCGGGCCGGAGAATATAGCAATCAGCCCCAGCATTTT
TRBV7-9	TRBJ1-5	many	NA	CASSLGGGKPQHF	TGTGCCAGCAGCTTAGGGGGCGGGAAGCCCCAGCATTTT
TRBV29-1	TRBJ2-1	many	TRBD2	CSVVGLGHNEQFF	TGCAGCGTTGTGGGACTAGGTCACAATGAGCAGTTCTTC
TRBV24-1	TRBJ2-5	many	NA	CATSDPKTGEWTETQYF	TGTGCCACCAGTGATCCTAAGACAGGCGAGTGGACAGAGACCCAGTACTTC
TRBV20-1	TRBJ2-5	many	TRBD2	CSARDGGFPTQYF	TGCAGTGCTAGAGACGGGGGGTTCCCGACCCAGTACTTC
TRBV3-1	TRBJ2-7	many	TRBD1	CASSHKFGTGNEQYF	TGTGCCAGCAGCCACAAGTTCGGGACAGGGAACGAGCAGTACTTC
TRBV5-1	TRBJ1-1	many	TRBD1	CASRKGQGAPPNTEAFF	TGCGCCAGCAGAAAAGGGCAGGGGGCTCCCCCGAACACTGAAGCTTTCTTT
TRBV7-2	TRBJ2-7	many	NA	CASRGGASYEQYF	TGTGCCAGCAGGGGCGGGGCCTCCTACGAGCAGTACTTC
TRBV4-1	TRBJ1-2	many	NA	CASSPGRGGHYGYTF	TGCGCCAGCAGCCCAGGGAGAGGGGGTCACTATGGCTACACCTTC
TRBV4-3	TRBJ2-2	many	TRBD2	CASSQEGLAANTGELFF	TGCGCCAGCAGCCAAGAGGGGCTAGCGGCGAACACCGGGGAGCTGTTTTTT
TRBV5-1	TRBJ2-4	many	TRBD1	CASSADRVRNIQYF	TGCGCCAGCAGCGCCGACAGGGTCCGTAACATTCAGTACTTC
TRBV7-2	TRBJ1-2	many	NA	CASSPDRNYGYTF	TGTGCCAGCAGCCCCGACAGGAACTATGGCTACACCTTC
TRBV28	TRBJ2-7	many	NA	CASRSQGAGRGEQYF	TGTGCCAGCAGAAGCCAGGGTGCCGGAAGGGGCGAGCAGTACTTC
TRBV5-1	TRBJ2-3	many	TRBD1	CASRRDRGGDTQYF	TGCGCCAGCAGACGTGACAGGGGGGGGGATACGCAGTATTTT
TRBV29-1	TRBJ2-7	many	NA	CSVGYSYEQYF	TGCAGCGTTGGCTACAGTTACGAGCAGTACTTC
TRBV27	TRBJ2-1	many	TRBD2	CASSLWTSGYNEQFF	TGTGCCAGCAGTTTATGGACTAGCGGTTACAATGAGCAGTTCTTC
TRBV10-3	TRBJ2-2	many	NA	CAISAVTYMNTGELFF	TGTGCCATCAGTGCTGTGACTTATATGAACACCGGGGAGCTGTTTTTT
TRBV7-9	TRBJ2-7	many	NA	CASSSGHLSYEQYF	TGTGCCAGCAGCTCTGGACACCTCTCCTACGAGCAGTACTTC
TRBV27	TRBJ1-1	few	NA	CASSSPGRMNTEAFF	TGTGCCAGCAGTTCCCCGGGACGAATGAACACTGAAGCTTTCTTT
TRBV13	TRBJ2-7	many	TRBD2	CASSFSGSSYEQYF	TGTGCCAGCAGCTTTAGCGGGAGCTCCTACGAGCAGTACTTC
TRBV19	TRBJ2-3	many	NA	CASSILATDTQYF	TGTGCCAGTAGTATACTAGCCACAGATACGCAGTATTTT
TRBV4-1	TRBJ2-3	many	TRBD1	CASSQERGQGADTQYF	TGCGCCAGCAGCCAAGAGCGGGGACAGGGGGCAGATACGCAGTATTTT
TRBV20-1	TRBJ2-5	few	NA	CSARDERWTQYF	TGCAGTGCTAGAGATGAACGCTGGACCCAGTACTTC
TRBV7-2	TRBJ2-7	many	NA	CASSLEGTRYEQYF	TGTGCCAGCAGCTTAGAGGGGACCCGCTACGAGCAGTACTTC
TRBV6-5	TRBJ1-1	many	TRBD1	CASSYSDPGGWSTEAFF	TGTGCCAGCAGTTACTCCGACCCAGGGGGCTGGAGCACTGAAGCTTTCTTT
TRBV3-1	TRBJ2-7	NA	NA	CASSQFGTSSHEQYF	TGTGCCAGCAGCCAATTCGGGACTTCTTCGCACGAGCAGTACTTC
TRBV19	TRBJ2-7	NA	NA	CVSSIGGHASYEQYF	TGTGTCAGTAGTATAGGGGGACATGCTAGCTACGAGCAGTACTTC
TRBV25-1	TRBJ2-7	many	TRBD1	CATMGGQGYEQYF	TGTGCCACCATGGGAGGACAGGGCTACGAGCAGTACTTC
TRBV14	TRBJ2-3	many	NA	CASSHTPRSRSDTQYF	TGTGCCAGCAGCCATACACCTCGATCCCGGTCGGATACGCAGTATTTT
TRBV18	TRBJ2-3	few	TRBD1	CASSTRGTGGRTDTQYF	TGTGCCAGCTCCACGAGGGGGACAGGGGGACGGACAGATACGCAGTATTTT
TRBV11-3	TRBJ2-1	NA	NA	CASSLAPTSYNEQFF	TGTGCCAGCAGCTTAGCCCCCACAAGTTACAATGAGCAGTTCTTC
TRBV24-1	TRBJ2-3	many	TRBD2	CATRRSGGATDTQYF	TGTGCCACCAGGAGGTCGGGGGGGGCCACAGATACGCAGTATTTT
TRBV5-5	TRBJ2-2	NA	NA	CASGSGPTVNTGELFF	TGTGCCAGCGGCTCCGGGCCGACGGTGAACACCGGGGAGCTGTTTTTT
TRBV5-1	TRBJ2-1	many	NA	CASSPLGPQSYNEQFF	TGCGCCAGCAGCCCCCTAGGCCCCCAATCCTACAATGAGCAGTTCTTC
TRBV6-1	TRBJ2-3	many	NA	CASSEFGRADGDTQYF	TGTGCCAGCAGTGAATTTGGAAGAGCGGACGGAGATACGCAGTATTTT
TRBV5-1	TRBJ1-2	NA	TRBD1	CASSSTGVGNYGYTF	TGCGCCAGCAGCTCAACAGGGGTCGGTAACTATGGCTACACCTTC
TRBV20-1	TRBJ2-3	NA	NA	CSAISVGTPTDTQYF	TGCAGTGCTATCTCGGTCGGCACTCCCACAGATACGCAGTATTTT
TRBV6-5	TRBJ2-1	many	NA	CASSYAVVTASYNEQFF	TGTGCCAGCAGTTACGCAGTGGTGACAGCATCCTACAATGAGCAGTTCTTC
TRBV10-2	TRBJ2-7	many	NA	CASKGHYEQYF	TGCGCCAGCAAAGGACACTACGAGCAGTACTTC
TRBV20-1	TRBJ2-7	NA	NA	CSVGPSYEQYF	TGCAGTGTGGGACCTTCCTACGAGCAGTACTTC
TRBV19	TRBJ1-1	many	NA	CASSKIDGRVNTEAFF	TGTGCCAGTAGCAAGATCGACGGGAGGGTGAACACTGAAGCTTTCTTT
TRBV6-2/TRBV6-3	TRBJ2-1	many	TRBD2	CASRPQGGLAMSSYNEQFF	TGTGCCAGCAGACCTCAGGGTGGACTAGCGATGAGCTCCTACAATGAGCAGTTCTTC
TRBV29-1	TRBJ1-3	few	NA	CSVLGSGNTIYF	TGCAGCGTCTTAGGGTCTGGAAACACCATATATTTT
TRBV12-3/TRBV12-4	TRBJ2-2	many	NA	CASRAPGSQTGELFF	TGTGCCAGCAGAGCCCCGGGATCCCAAACCGGGGAGCTGTTTTTT
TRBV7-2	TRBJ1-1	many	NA	CASSSNGVNTEAFF	TGTGCCAGCAGCTCAAACGGGGTAAACACTGAAGCTTTCTTT
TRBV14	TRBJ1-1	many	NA	CASSQGRGGTEAFF	TGTGCCAGCAGCCAAGGGCGGGGGGGCACTGAAGCTTTCTTT
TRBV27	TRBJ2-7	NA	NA	CASSFPGFRYEQYF	TGTGCCAGCAGTTTCCCAGGGTTCCGCTACGAGCAGTACTTC
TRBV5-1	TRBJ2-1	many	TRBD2	CASSGGTGLAANEQFF	TGCGCCAGCAGCGGGGGAACGGGACTAGCGGCCAATGAGCAGTTCTTC
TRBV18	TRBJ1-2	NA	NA	CASSPPSGNLNYGYTF	TGTGCCAGCTCACCACCGTCAGGCAACTTAAACTATGGCTACACCTTC
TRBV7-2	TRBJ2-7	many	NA	CASSFGGNSYEQYF	TGTGCCAGCAGTTTCGGGGGAAACTCCTACGAGCAGTACTTC
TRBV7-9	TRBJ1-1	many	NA	CASSPQLGWSNTEAFF	TGTGCCAGCAGCCCCCAGCTTGGCTGGTCGAACACTGAAGCTTTCTTT
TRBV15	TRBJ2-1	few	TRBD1	CATSIGQGLGSSYNEQFF	TGTGCCACCAGCATAGGACAGGGACTCGGTAGCTCCTACAATGAGCAGTTCTTC
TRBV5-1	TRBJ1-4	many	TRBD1	CASSIQGRNEKLFF	TGCGCCAGCAGCATACAGGGGAGGAATGAAAAACTGTTTTTT
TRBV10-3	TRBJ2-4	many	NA	CATRAEKQNIQYF	TGTGCCACGAGGGCGGAGAAACAAAACATTCAGTACTTC
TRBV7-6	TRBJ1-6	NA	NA	CASTGGAHNSPLHF	TGTGCCAGCACAGGAGGCGCCCATAATTCACCCCTCCACTTT
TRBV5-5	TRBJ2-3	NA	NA	CASKPGVGTDTQYF	TGTGCCAGCAAACCGGGGGTGGGCACAGATACGCAGTATTTT
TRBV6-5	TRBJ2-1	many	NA	CASGGYGQGNRNEQFF	TGTGCCAGCGGGGGGTACGGGCAGGGGAATCGCAATGAGCAGTTCTTC
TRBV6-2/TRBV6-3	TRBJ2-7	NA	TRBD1	CASSYHGTGAYEQYF	TGTGCCAGCAGTTACCACGGGACAGGGGCCTACGAGCAGTACTTC